What follows are 21 T cell receptor beta chains derived from one specimen sequenced in a study of cytomegalovirus exposure and HLA in healthy donors. The PCR contained 60 Vbeta and 13 Jbeta primers. Here immunoSEQ multiplex PCR was the method, and the copy in TCRdb shows in-frame clones only, minus some. Of 75,000 to 95,000 clones in the sample, 69% were seen once. What was sequenced was PBMCs. These receptors were obtained from a man aged 50-60 years in good health and CMV-seronegative.

The chain carries TRBV7-2 and TRBJ1-1; possible D gene TRBD1, 6 bases. The ends were cut back, 6 bases at V and 4 bases at J, with 12 bases in the middle. Germline V gene sequence: CDR1 SGHTA, CDR2 FQGNSA. This CDR3 is built from 13 residues. CDR3 in amino acids: CASRSDRLTEAFF. In DNA form, the CDR3 reads TGTGCCAGCAGATCCGACAGGCTCACTGAAGCTTTCTTT.

In its sample, this clone was seen a few times. The V and J genes are TRBV7-3 and TRBJ2-1; 11 nucleotides match TRBD2. V gave up 5 bases and J gave up 7 bases; unmatched junction bases: 10. Germline lookup yields CDR1 SGHTA and CDR2 FQGTGA. The CDR3 spans 16 residues. In DNA, the CDR3 is TGTGCCAGCAGCCGCTTAGCGGGGGGGGCGGCTAATGAGCAGTTCTTC. This translates into CASSRLAGGAANEQFF. Filled out from reference TRBV7-3 and TRBJ2-1, the complete variable domain reads GAGVSQTPSNKVTEKGKYVELRCDPISGHTALYWYRQSLGQGPEFLIYFQGTGAADDSGLPNDRFFAVRPEGSVSTLKIQRTERGDSAVYLCASSRLAGGAANEQFFGPGTRLTVL.

The rearrangement joins TRBV5-1 to TRBJ2-5; 7 nucleotides line up with TRBD1. The CDR3 sequence is 17 residues long. The germline CDR1 and CDR2 sequences are SGHRS and YFSETQ. The V gene end was trimmed by 0 bases and the J gene end by 2 bases; junction bases not matched to a gene: 10. The CDR3 DNA sequence: TGCGCCAGCAGCTTGGGACAGGGCCAGACGGCTCAAGAGACCCAGTACTTC. Protein product: CASSLGQGQTAQETQYF.

The chain carries TRBV5-4 and TRBJ2-1, with 9 bases fitting TRBD1. The CDR3 length is 17 residues. Germline assignment: CDR1 SGHNT and CDR2 YYREEE (reference sequence). V lost 2 bases to trimming and J lost 4 bases; unmatched junction nucleotides: 10. Here the CDR3 DNA reads TGTGCCAGCAGCTTTCAACAAGGACAGGGGTTTTACAATGAGCAGTTCTTC. Amino acid sequence: CASSFQQGQGFYNEQFF.

J is TRBJ1-1 and V is TRBV5-1; maybe TRBD1 (5 bases). The CDR3 has 15 amino acids. V lost 2 bases and J lost 7, with 18 bases in between. Germline CDR1 is SGHRS and CDR2 is YFSETQ. CDR3 sequence reads: CASSFLRRGFGEAFF. CDR3 in DNA: TGCGCCAGCAGCTTTCTTCGCCGGGGGTTCGGTGAAGCTTTCTTT.

The J gene is TRBJ1-6, the V gene TRBV5-1; D is uncertain. Germline CDR1 SGHRS, CDR2 YFSETQ. Trimming took 0 bases from V and 8 from J, leaving 18 bases between them. The CDR3 totals 17 residues. The CDR3 nucleotides are TGCGCCAGCAGCTTGGCCTATACGGGGAAGGATTATTCACCCCTCCACTTT. Protein: CASSLAYTGKDYSPLHF.

J is TRBJ1-1 and V is TRBV10-3; 9 bases line up with TRBD1. The V gene end was trimmed by 3 bases and the J gene end by 7 bases; junction bases not matched to a gene: 12. The CDR3 runs to 16 residues. Germline V lookup: CDR1 ENHRY, CDR2 SYGVKD. CDR3 region: CAISDIPGQGPNEAFF. CDR3 coding DNA: TGTGCCATCAGTGACATCCCGGGACAGGGACCCAATGAAGCTTTCTTT.

This chain joins TRBV5-1 and TRBJ2-3; 8 bases are shared with TRBD1. Trimming at V came to 4 bases and at J to 6 bases, leaving 7 bases not matched to a gene. Germline CDR1 and CDR2: SGHRS and YFSETQ. The CDR3 consists of 14 residues. CDR3 bases: TGCGCCAGCAGCCAAGGGACAGGTGATGATACGCAGTATTTT. Its translation: CASSQGTGDDTQYF.

The chain couples TRBV29-1 to TRBJ1-1, with D perhaps TRBD1 (6 bases). The CDR3 runs 13 residues. CDR1 is SQVTM, CDR2 ANQGSEA, per germline. CDR3 coding DNA: TGCAGAATTCAGGGGTTGGGGGACACTGAAGCTTTCTTT. Translating it yields CRIQGLGDTEAFF.

The CDR3 region is CASSPRRTSGVLSYNEQFF. In DNA, the CDR3 is TGTGCCAGCAGCCCAAGACGGACTAGCGGGGTCCTCTCCTACAATGAGCAGTTCTTC. The genes are TRBV11-3 and TRBJ2-1; 12 bases line up with TRBD2. This CDR3 spans 19 amino acids. Per germline, CDR1 SGHNT and CDR2 YENEEA. The V segment lost 5 bases and the J segment 0 bases; nucleotides outside the gene matches: 11.

This chain uses TRBV6-5 with TRBJ2-5; 7 nucleotides align to TRBD1. Per germline, CDR1 MNHEY and CDR2 SVGAGI. The V gene end was trimmed by 0 bases and the J gene end by 5 bases; junction bases not matched to a gene: 6. The CDR3 sequence is 15 residues long. The CDR3 coding sequence is TGTGCCAGCAGTTACTCGTCGCCGGGACAGGAGACCCAGTACTTC. It is translated as CASSYSSPGQETQYF.

The DNA of the CDR3 is TGTGCCAGCAGTGAGACAGGGGGTTTCTCCTACGAGCAGTACTTC. It encodes CASSETGGFSYEQYF. This chain connects TRBV2 to TRBJ2-7; TRBD1 aligns across 9 bases. Unmatched junction bases numbered 3, after V lost 3 bases and J lost 0 bases. CDR1 and CDR2 (germline): SNHLY, FYNNEI. This CDR3 has 15 amino acids.

The gene calls are TRBV7-2 and TRBJ2-7, with D perhaps matching TRBD2 (7 bases). Germline V gene data show CDR1 as SGHTA and CDR2 as FQGNSA. The germline V and J ends were trimmed by 1 base and 6 bases, with 16 bases remaining between them. There are 15 residues in the CDR3. CDR3 sequence reads: CASSLGGGGQVEQYF. CDR3 nucleotides: TGTGCCAGCAGCTTAGGCGGGGGCGGCCAGGTCGAGCAGTACTTC.

The chain is built from TRBV7-2 and TRBJ1-1, with D tentatively TRBD1 (5 bases). Trimming shortened V by 3 bases and J by 5 bases, and 13 bases separated the two germline ends. There are 14 residues in the CDR3. In germline, CDR1 is SGHTA, CDR2 FQGNSA. The DNA of the CDR3 is TGTGCCAGCAGCTTCATGGGGGGGGGTACTGAAGCTTTCTTT. This translates into CASSFMGGGTEAFF. Full variable domain (outside the CDR3, taken from reference TRBV7-2 and TRBJ1-1): GAGVSQSPSNKVTEKGKDVELRCDPISGHTALYWYRQSLGQGLEFLIYFQGNSAPDKSGLPSDRFSAERTGGSVSTLTIQRTQQEDSAVYLCASSFMGGGTEAFFGQGTRLTVV.

This sequence joins TRBV5-1 and TRBJ1-2; 8 positions match TRBD1. The CDR3 is 15 residues long. V was pared by 0 bases and J by 1 base, with 2 bases of the junction left unmatched. Germline CDR1 is SGHRS and CDR2 is YFSETQ. The CDR3, as DNA: TGCGCCAGCAGCTTGGTAACAGGGGGTAACTATGGCTACACCTTC. Translated, it gives CASSLVTGGNYGYTF.

As to this clone: The same CDR3 also results from other DNA sequences found in this sample. This chain joins TRBV13 and TRBJ2-3; 9 positions match TRBD1. Germline V CDR1 and CDR2: PRHDT, FYEKMQ (reference sequence). Unmatched junction bases numbered 5, after V lost 2 bases and J lost 5 bases. The length of the CDR3 is 15 residues. As DNA, the CDR3 is TGTGCCAGCAGCTTAAAACAGGGGGCAGGAGATACGCAGTATTTT. This codes for CASSLKQGAGDTQYF.

This clone was recorded only once. The chain couples TRBV10-3 to TRBJ2-3; 9 bases agree with TRBD2. The length of the CDR3 is 15 residues. Looked up from germline, CDR1 is ENHRY and CDR2 is SYGVKD. The trim removed 6 bases at V and 4 bases at J, leaving 8 bases unmatched. CDR3 bases: TGTGCCATCAGCCGGGGACTAGCTGAGGCAGATACGCAGTATTTT. It encodes CAISRGLAEADTQYF.

This sequence joins TRBV4-1 and TRBJ1-4; D might be TRBD1 (6 bases). Trimming removed 1 base from V and 6 bases from J, with 12 bases in between. Germline V gene sequence: CDR1 MGHRA, CDR2 YSYEKL. This CDR3 has 15 residues. The CDR3, as DNA: TGCGCCAGCAGCCAAGGCACAGGGTGGGATGAAAAACTGTTTTTT. This translates into CASSQGTGWDEKLFF.

The count of this clone is one. The genes are TRBV15 and TRBJ2-5; tentative D call: TRBD1 (6 bases). The ends were cut back, 5 bases at V and 0 bases at J, with 10 bases in the middle. Germline V gene data show CDR1 as LNHNV and CDR2 as YYDKDF (reference sequence). CDR3 size: 14 residues. CDR3 in amino acids: CATSSTGYQETQYF. The DNA of the CDR3 is TGTGCCACCAGCTCGACAGGTTACCAAGAGACCCAGTACTTC.

The CDR3 here is CASSLVSQGGDTQYF. The CDR3 DNA reads as TGTGCCAGCAGCTTAGTCTCTCAGGGAGGAGATACGCAGTATTTT. V usage is TRBV7-2 and J usage is TRBJ2-3; TRBD2 is a possible D gene (6 bases). V was trimmed by 1 base and J by 5 bases, leaving 13 bases between them. This CDR3 is built from 15 residues. Germline-derived CDR1 and CDR2 are SGHTA and FQGNSA.

V gene TRBV9 combines with J gene TRBJ2-3; D gene unclear. With 0 bases removed from V and 6 bases from J, the gap between germline ends came to 8 bases. The germline V gene encodes CDR1 SGDLS and CDR2 YYNGEE. The CDR3 runs to 13 residues. The CDR3 DNA reads as TGTGCCAGCAGCGTAGTTGGCCTCGATACGCAGTATTTT. This encodes CASSVVGLDTQYF.